Following are 13 T cell receptor beta chains from one sample sequenced in a study of blood T cells in healthy people across ages. Sample-barcoded 5' priming and a J-beta primer mix drove a second PCR of about 7 to 11 cycles. One entry per CDR3 protein, called by TCRdb with MiXCR from the 5' RACE reads. The sample carries approximately 780,000 distinct CDR3 sequences, approximately 24% recorded once. This sample also appeared in a second study, on T cells of mothers and their children.

Sequenced material: blood. All receptors come from a boy aged 5 to 17 in good health.

This clonotype turned up a few times. The rearrangement joins TRBV7-9 to TRBJ1-6; 7 nucleotides line up with TRBD1. Germline V CDR1 and CDR2: SEHNR, FQNEAQ (reference sequence). The CDR3 consists of 15 residues. V dropped 3 bases and J dropped 10; count of bases not matched to a gene: 9. The CDR3 DNA reads TGTGCCAGCAGCTTGGGGGACAGAGAGGGGTCACCCCTCCACTTT. Protein sequence: CASSLGDREGSPLHF.

About this clonotype: One junction end disagrees with the germline gene, perhaps due to a read error. The CDR3 DNA reads TGTGCCAGCAGCCAGGGGGGACAGGGTTCCTGCGAGCAGTACTTC. It translates to CASSQGGQGSCEQYF. The chain recombines TRBV7-6 with TRBJ2-7, with 9 bases fitting TRBD1. Per germline, CDR1 SGHVS and CDR2 FNYEAQ. The CDR3 totals 15 residues.

The table lists this clonotype with a few counts. The V call is TRBV15, the J call TRBJ2-5; 8 nucleotides agree with TRBD2. The CDR3 covers 16 residues. J lost 2 bases, V lost 4 bases, and 9 bases had no gene match. Germline assignment: CDR1 LNHNV and CDR2 YYDKDF (reference sequence). The CDR3 sequence: CATSTLAGGGQETQYF. In DNA form, the CDR3 reads TGTGCCACCAGCACCCTAGCGGGCGGAGGTCAAGAGACCCAGTACTTC.

The chain uses TRBV7-9 and TRBJ1-4; a weak D match, TRBD1 (5 bases). CDR1 SEHNR and CDR2 FQNEAQ come from the germline V gene (reference sequence). The V end lost 4 bases, the J end lost 0 bases, and 18 bases lay between the germline ends. This CDR3 contains 18 residues. The CDR3, as DNA: TGTGCCAGCAGCTACGACCGGGAGGGACTTGCAACTAATGAAAAACTGTTTTTT. Translation: CASSYDREGLATNEKLFF.

This clonotype was seen more than once but under ten times. V gene TRBV11-2 combines with J gene TRBJ2-2; 12 bases fit TRBD1. CDR1 and CDR2 (germline): SGHAT, FQNNGV. This CDR3 is built from 17 residues. The V gene end was trimmed by 3 bases and the J gene end by 3 bases; junction bases not matched to a gene: 5. The CDR3 is CASSFRDRGRYTGELFF. For the CDR3, the DNA is TGTGCCAGCAGCTTTCGGGACAGGGGGCGTTACACCGGGGAGCTGTTTTTT.

In regard to this clonotype: Germline is not matched at one junction end, which may reflect a read error. The V and J genes are TRBV29-1 and TRBJ1-3; 7 nucleotides match TRBD1. In germline, CDR1 is SQVTM, CDR2 ANQGSEA. CDR3 length equals 14 residues. The CDR3 here is CSANRDRGGSTIYF. The DNA of the CDR3 is TGCAGCGCGAACCGGGACAGAGGTGGAAGCACCATATATTTT.

The V gene is TRBV28, the J gene TRBJ1-6; the D is unclear. V was clipped by 5 bases and J by 13 bases, with 12 bases between them. The CDR3 has 12 amino acids. The germline V gene has CDR1 MDHEN and CDR2 SYDVKM. The CDR3 DNA follows: TGTGCCAGCAGTACATCCCTCTCCCCCCTCCACTTT. It yields the protein CASSTSLSPLHF. Full variable domain (remainder filled in from reference TRBV28 and TRBJ1-6): DVKVTQSSRYLVKRTGEKVFLECVQDMDHENMFWYRQDPGLGLRLIYFSYDVKMKEKGDIPEGYSVSREKKERFSLILESASTNQTSMYLCASSTSLSPLHFGNGTRLTVT.

This clonotype was seen a few times. CDR3 region: CASRPGSGFYSPLHF. CDR3 DNA sequence: TGTGCCAGCCGACCCGGTTCGGGGTTCTATTCACCCCTCCACTTT. This rearrangement joins TRBV27 to TRBJ1-6, with D uncertain. CDR3 length equals 15 residues. Deletions cut 8 bases from V and 8 bases from J, with 19 bases between. Germline CDR1 is MNHEY and CDR2 is SMNVEV (reference sequence).

This clonotype was seen ten or more times. V and J are TRBV29-1 and TRBJ1-2, with a possible D match to TRBD1 (6 bases). V was trimmed by 4 bases and J by 5 bases, leaving 14 bases between them. Germline loops: CDR1 SQVTM, CDR2 ANQGSEA. This CDR3 region has 13 residues. In nucleotides, the CDR3 is TGCAGCGTTGGGGGCAGGGGAGATTATGGCTACACCTTC. Amino acid sequence: CSVGGRGDYGYTF.

This clonotype has a handful of counts. J is TRBJ2-5 and V is TRBV21-1; the table's D call of TRBD1 was not tested on the DNA. Gene TRBJ2-7 matches the end of the DNA better, so the J call may be wrong. TRBV21-1 constitutes a pseudogene. This CDR3 has 16 residues. CDR3 amino acids: CASSKSPGQGSYEQYF. CDR3 nucleotides: TGTGCCAGCAGCAAGTCCCCGGGACAGGGCTCCTACGAGCAGTACTTC.

This chain joins TRBV28 and TRBJ2-1; 10 nucleotides match TRBD1. The CDR3 has 18 amino acids. V shed 4 bases and J 0 bases; nucleotides not matched to a gene: 9. Germline V gene lookup returns CDR1 MDHEN and CDR2 SYDVKM. The CDR3 nucleotides are TGTGCCAGCAGTTCAATGACAGGGGGCGGACGCTCCTACAATGAGCAGTTCTTC. Amino acid sequence: CASSSMTGGGRSYNEQFF.

This clonotype appeared a few times. The V and J genes are TRBV11-2 and TRBJ2-5; D is unclear. The CDR3 runs to 14 residues. Trimming removed 3 bases at V and 6 bases at J, with 14 bases between. CDR1 SGHAT and CDR2 FQNNGV come from the germline V gene. This CDR3 reads CASSLDPSTKTQYF. As DNA, the CDR3 is TGTGCCAGCAGCTTGGATCCGTCCACGAAGACCCAGTACTTC.

A few counts support this clonotype. V is TRBV20-1 and J is TRBJ1-2; D ambiguous. V was clipped by 1 base and J by 8 bases, with 8 bases between them. The CDR3 is 11 amino acids. Per the germline V gene, CDR1 is DFQATT and CDR2 is SNEGSKA (reference sequence). The CDR3 spells CSARGQAGYTF. CDR3 DNA sequence: TGCAGTGCTAGAGGTCAAGCAGGCTACACCTTC.